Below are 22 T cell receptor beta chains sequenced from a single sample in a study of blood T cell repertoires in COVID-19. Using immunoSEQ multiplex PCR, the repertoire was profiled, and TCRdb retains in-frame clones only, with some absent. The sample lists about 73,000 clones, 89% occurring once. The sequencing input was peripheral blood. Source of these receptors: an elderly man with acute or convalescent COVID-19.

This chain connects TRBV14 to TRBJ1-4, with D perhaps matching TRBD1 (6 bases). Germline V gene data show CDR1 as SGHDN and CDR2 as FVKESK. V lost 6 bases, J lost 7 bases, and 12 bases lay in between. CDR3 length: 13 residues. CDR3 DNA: TGTGCCAGCAGTTCAGGGGTAGTTGAAAAACTGTTTTTT. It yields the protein CASSSGVVEKLFF.

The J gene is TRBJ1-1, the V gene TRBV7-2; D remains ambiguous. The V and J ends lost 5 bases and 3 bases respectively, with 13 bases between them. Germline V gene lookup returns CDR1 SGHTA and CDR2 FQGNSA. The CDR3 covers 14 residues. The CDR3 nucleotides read TGTGCCAGCAGCGCTATGATTTTGTACACTGAAGCTTTCTTT. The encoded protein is CASSAMILYTEAFF.

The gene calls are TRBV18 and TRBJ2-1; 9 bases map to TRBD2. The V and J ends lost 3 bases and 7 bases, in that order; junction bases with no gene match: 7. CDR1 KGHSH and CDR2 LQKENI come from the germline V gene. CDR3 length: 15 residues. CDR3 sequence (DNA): TGTGCCAGCTCACCCGGGACTAGCTTGTCAAATGAGCAGTTCTTC. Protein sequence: CASSPGTSLSNEQFF. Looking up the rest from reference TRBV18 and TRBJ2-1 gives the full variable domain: NAGVMQNPRHLVRRRGQEARLRCSPMKGHSHVYWYRQLPEEGLKFMVYLQKENIIDESGMPKERFSAEFPKEGPSILRIQQVVRGDSAAYFCASSPGTSLSNEQFFGPGTRLTVL.

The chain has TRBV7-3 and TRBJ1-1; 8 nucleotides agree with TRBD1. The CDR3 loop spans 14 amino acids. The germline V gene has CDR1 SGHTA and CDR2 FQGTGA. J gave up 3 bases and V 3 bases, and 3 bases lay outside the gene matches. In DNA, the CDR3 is TGTGCCAGCAGCTTTGGACAGGGAGACACTGAAGCTTTCTTT. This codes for CASSFGQGDTEAFF.

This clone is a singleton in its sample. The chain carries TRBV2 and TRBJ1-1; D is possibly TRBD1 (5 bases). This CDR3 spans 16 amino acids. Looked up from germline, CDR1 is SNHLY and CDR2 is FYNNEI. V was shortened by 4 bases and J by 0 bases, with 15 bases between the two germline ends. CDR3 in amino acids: CASSVGEGRMNTEAFF. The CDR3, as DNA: TGTGCCAGCAGTGTTGGGGAGGGGAGGATGAACACTGAAGCTTTCTTT.

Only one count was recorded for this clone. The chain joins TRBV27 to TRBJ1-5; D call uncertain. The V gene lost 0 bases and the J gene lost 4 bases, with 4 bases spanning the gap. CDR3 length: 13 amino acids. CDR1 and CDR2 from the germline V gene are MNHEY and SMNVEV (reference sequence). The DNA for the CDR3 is TGTGCCAGCAGTTTATCGTTAAATCAGCCCCAGCATTTT. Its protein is CASSLSLNQPQHF.

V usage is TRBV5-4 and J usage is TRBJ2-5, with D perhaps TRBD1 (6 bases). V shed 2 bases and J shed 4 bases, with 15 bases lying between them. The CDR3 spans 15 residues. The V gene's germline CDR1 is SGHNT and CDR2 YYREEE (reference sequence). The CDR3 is CASSLNQGPGETQYF. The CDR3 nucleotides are TGTGCCAGCAGCTTAAACCAGGGGCCTGGAGAGACCCAGTACTTC. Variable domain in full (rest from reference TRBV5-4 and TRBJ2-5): ETGVTQSPTHLIKTRGQQVTLRCSSQSGHNTVSWYQQALGQGPQFIFQYYREEENGRGNFPPRFSGLQFPNYSSELNVNALELDDSALYLCASSLNQGPGETQYFGPGTRLLVL.

The CDR3 DNA reads TGTGCCAGCAGTCCCCAGTCTCAAGAGACCCAGTACTTC. Translation: CASSPQSQETQYF. V and J are TRBV6-5 and TRBJ2-5; D is undetermined. CDR1 is MNHEY and CDR2 is SVGAGI in the germline V gene. There are 13 residues in the CDR3. V lost 5 bases and J 2 bases, leaving 9 bases between the germline ends.

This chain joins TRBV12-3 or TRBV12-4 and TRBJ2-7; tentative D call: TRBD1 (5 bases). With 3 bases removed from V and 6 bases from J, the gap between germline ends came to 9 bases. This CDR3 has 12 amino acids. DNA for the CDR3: TGTGCCAGCAGTTTGGCCCAGGGCGAGCAGTACTTC. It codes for CASSLAQGEQYF.

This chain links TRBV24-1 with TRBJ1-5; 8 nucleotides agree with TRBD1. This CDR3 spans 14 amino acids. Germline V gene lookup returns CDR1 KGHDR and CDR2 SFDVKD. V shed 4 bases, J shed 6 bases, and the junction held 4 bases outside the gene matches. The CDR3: CATSDGQGVQPQHF. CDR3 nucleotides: TGTGCCACCAGTGACGGACAGGGAGTTCAGCCCCAGCATTTT.

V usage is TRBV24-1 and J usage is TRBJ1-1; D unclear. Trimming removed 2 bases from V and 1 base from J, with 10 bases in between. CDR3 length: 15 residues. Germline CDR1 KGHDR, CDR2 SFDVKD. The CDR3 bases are TGTGCCACCAGTGATTCGGCCCGGGGGAACACTGAAGCTTTCTTT. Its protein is CATSDSARGNTEAFF.

This chain's CDR3 is CASSPPGVEKLFF. DNA of the CDR3: TGTGCCAGCTCACCACCAGGGGTCGAAAAACTGTTTTTT. The V gene is TRBV18, the J gene TRBJ1-4; maybe TRBD1 (5 bases). Germline lookup yields CDR1 KGHSH and CDR2 LQKENI. V was clipped by 0 bases and J by 8 bases, with 7 bases between them. This CDR3 has 13 amino acids.

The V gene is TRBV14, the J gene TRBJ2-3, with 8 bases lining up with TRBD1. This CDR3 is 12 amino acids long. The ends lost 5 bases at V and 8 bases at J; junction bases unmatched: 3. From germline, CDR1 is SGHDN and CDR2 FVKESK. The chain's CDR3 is CASSRQGSTQYF. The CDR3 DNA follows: TGTGCCAGCAGCAGACAGGGGAGTACGCAGTATTTT.

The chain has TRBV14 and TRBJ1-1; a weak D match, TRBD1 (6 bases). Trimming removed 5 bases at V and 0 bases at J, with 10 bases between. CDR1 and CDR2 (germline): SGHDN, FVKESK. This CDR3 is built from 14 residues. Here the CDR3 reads CASSSGVLNTEAFF. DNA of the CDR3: TGTGCCAGCAGCTCAGGGGTATTGAACACTGAAGCTTTCTTT.

CDR3 region: CASSALGQGNEKLFF. The CDR3 coding sequence is TGTGCCAGCAGCGCTCTTGGACAGGGGAATGAAAAACTGTTTTTT. The V call is TRBV9, the J call TRBJ1-4; 9 nucleotides align to TRBD1. This CDR3 contains 15 residues. The ends lost 3 bases at V and 5 bases at J; junction bases unmatched: 5. Germline V lookup: CDR1 SGDLS, CDR2 YYNGEE.

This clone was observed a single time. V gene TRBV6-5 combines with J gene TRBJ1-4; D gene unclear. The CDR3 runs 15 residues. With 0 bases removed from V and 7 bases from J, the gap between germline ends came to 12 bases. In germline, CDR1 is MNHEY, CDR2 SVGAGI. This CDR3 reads CASSYSWGGGEKLFF. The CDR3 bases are TGTGCCAGCAGTTACTCGTGGGGAGGCGGTGAAAAACTGTTTTTT.

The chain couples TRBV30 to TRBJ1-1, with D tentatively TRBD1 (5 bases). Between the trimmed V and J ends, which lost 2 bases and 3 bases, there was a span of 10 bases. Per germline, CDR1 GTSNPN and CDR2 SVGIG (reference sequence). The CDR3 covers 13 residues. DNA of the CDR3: TGTGCCTGGAGTTGGGGGGGGGACACTGAAGCTTTCTTT. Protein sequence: CAWSWGGDTEAFF.

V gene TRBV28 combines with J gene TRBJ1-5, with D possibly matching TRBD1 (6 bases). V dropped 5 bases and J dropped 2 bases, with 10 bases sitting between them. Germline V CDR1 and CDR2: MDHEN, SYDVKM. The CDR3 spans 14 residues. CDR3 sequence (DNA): TGTGCCAGCAGTAGAGGGGGTGGCAATCAGCCCCAGCATTTT. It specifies CASSRGGGNQPQHF. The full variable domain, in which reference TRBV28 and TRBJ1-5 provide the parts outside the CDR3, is DVKVTQSSRYLVKRTGEKVFLECVQDMDHENMFWYRQDPGLGLRLIYFSYDVKMKEKGDIPEGYSVSREKKERFSLILESASTNQTSMYLCASSRGGGNQPQHFGDGTRLSIL.

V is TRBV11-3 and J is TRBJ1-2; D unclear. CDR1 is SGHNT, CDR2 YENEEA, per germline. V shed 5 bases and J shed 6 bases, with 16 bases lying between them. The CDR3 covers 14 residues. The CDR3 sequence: CASSPPQLPHGYTF. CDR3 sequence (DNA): TGTGCCAGCAGCCCCCCTCAGTTACCTCATGGCTACACCTTC.

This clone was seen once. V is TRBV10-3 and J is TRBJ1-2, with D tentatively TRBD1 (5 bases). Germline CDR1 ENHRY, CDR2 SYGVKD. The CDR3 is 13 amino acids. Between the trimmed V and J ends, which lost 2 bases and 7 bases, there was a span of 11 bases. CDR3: CAISEGASLGYTF. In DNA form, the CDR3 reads TGTGCCATCAGTGAGGGGGCCAGTCTTGGCTACACCTTC.

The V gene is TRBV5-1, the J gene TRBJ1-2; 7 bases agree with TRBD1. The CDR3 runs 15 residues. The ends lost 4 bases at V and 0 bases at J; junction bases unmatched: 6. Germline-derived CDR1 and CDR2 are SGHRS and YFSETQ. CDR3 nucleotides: TGCGCCAGCAGCCTGGGACAGAGTGCTAACTATGGCTACACCTTC. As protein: CASSLGQSANYGYTF.

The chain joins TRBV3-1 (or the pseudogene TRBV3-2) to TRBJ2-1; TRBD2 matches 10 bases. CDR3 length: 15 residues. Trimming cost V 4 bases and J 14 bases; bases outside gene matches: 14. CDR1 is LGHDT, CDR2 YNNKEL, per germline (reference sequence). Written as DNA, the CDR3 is TGTGCCAGCAGCCTTAGCGGGGGGTCCCTTGGTAGCGAGTTCTTC. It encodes CASSLSGGSLGSEFF.